The subject of this entry is one T cell receptor beta chain. Its antigen is as yet unknown. Cultured CD4+ T-cell DNA underwent Oncomine TCR Beta short-read sequencing. TCRdb re-analysed the PCR reads in MiXCR, keeping a single row per CDR3 protein. The repertoire includes about 13,000 distinct CDR3 sequences, 27% of them detected once, and approximately 28% sits in the top ten. Regarding treatment: 10-day PBMC culture with coronavirus spike peptide pools or control peptides (ViraFEST assay). TCR sequencing followed the expansion of antigen-specific T cells with peptide pools in ViraFEST. Following culture for about ten days, CD4+ T cells were isolated by negative selection. This sample stems from a study of vaccination and CD4 T cells after COVID-19. Study-level information: Stimulation used overlapping spike peptides from SARS-CoV-2, HCoV-NL63, HCoV-OC43 and HCoV-229E. Cultures acting as controls obtained a CEFX pool, an HIV-1 Nef pool, or no peptide.

The CDR3 is made up of 15 amino acids. J gave up 5 bases and V 4 bases, and 6 bases lay outside the gene matches. Germline CDR1 MNHEY, CDR2 SVGEGT. This material consisted of CD4+ T cells from blood, cultured in vitro, taken before SARS-CoV-2 vaccination. The gene calls are TRBV6-2 or TRBV6-3 and TRBJ1-1; 11 bases line up with TRBD1. This sequence was found in a human donor who received a COVID-19 vaccine. The CDR3 spells CASSSGQGAGTEAFF. The CDR3 DNA follows: TGTGCCAGCAGTTCAGGACAGGGGGCTGGAACTGAAGCTTTCTTT.